The 18 T cell receptor beta chains below were found in one sample sequenced in a study of identical twins. Via MiXCR, TCRdb re-called the 5' RACE reads, giving one row per CDR3 protein. There are approximately 550,000 distinct CDR3 sequences in the sample; approximately 20% occur only once, and 0.48% lies in the top ten. These data were also reused for a study on yellow fever vaccine responses in identical twins.

Specimen: CD4+ T cells sorted from blood. Receptor source: a woman aged 18-29 years in good health.

This clonotype showed up just a few times. J is TRBJ1-1 and V is TRBV5-1, with TRBD1 identical over 7 bases. Germline V gives CDR1 SGHRS, CDR2 YFSETQ. V shed 2 bases and J 6 bases; nucleotides not matched to a gene: 7. The CDR3 loop spans 14 amino acids. The CDR3 sequence is CASSFTGEGPEAFF. The CDR3 DNA is TGCGCCAGCAGCTTTACAGGGGAGGGTCCTGAAGCTTTCTTT.

The V call is TRBV4-1, the J call TRBJ2-2, with D possibly being TRBD1 (6 bases). Germline values: CDR1 MGHRA, CDR2 YSYEKL. V shed 6 bases and J shed 3 bases, with 23 bases lying between them. This CDR3 has 18 residues. CDR3: CASSRSKLDRQYTGELFF. In DNA, the CDR3 is TGCGCCAGCAGTCGAAGCAAATTAGACAGGCAATACACCGGGGAGCTGTTTTTT.

This clonotype occurred a few times. This chain joins TRBV6-5 and TRBJ1-2; 9 bases are shared with TRBD1. This CDR3 region has 15 residues. The V segment lost 7 bases and the J segment 5 bases; nucleotides outside the gene matches: 11. The germline gives CDR1 MNHEY, CDR2 SVGAGI. The CDR3 DNA is TGTGCCAGCACTTCAACCGGGACAGGGAAATATGGCTACACCTTC. Amino acids: CASTSTGTGKYGYTF.

The chain combines TRBV20-1 with TRBJ2-7, with D perhaps matching TRBD2 (6 bases). This CDR3 spans 14 amino acids. CDR1 DFQATT and CDR2 SNEGSKA come from the germline V gene (reference sequence). Trimming removed 4 bases from V and 6 bases from J, with 19 bases in between. CDR3 DNA: TGCAGTGCTAAGTCTGAAGGAGGGGCCGGCGAGCAGTACTTC. Protein: CSAKSEGGAGEQYF.

This clonotype turned up a few times. V is TRBV27 and J is TRBJ1-5; 7 bases match TRBD1. This CDR3 is 15 amino acids long. Germline lookup yields CDR1 MNHEY and CDR2 SMNVEV (reference sequence). The V gene end was trimmed by 5 bases and the J gene end by 3 bases; junction bases not matched to a gene: 7. CDR3 region: CASSTGTEFNQPQHF. CDR3 nucleotides: TGTGCCAGCAGTACCGGGACAGAGTTCAATCAGCCCCAGCATTTT.

This clonotype appeared a few times. This sequence joins TRBV20-1 and TRBJ2-7, with TRBD2 matching 7 bases. The CDR3 has 14 amino acids. CDR1 and CDR2 (germline): DFQATT, SNEGSKA (reference sequence). V lost 3 bases and J lost 0; bases outside the gene matches: 5. CDR3 sequence: CSASMGGSSYEQYF. The CDR3 bases are TGCAGTGCTAGTATGGGAGGGAGCTCCTACGAGCAGTACTTC.

The chain joins TRBV27 to TRBJ2-3; tentatively, D is TRBD1 (6 bases). The germline V gene encodes CDR1 MNHEY and CDR2 SMNVEV (reference sequence). This CDR3 is 17 amino acids long. Trimming pared 2 bases from V and 4 bases from J, leaving 19 bases between. The CDR3 is CASSLGLGAPHPDTQYF. The CDR3 region has the DNA TGTGCCAGCAGTTTAGGTCTGGGGGCGCCCCATCCAGATACGCAGTATTTT.

CDR3 amino acids: CASSSNAGTETDTQYF. Written as DNA, the CDR3 is TGTGCCAGCAGCTCGAATGCCGGGACAGAAACAGATACGCAGTATTTT. The chain carries TRBV13 and TRBJ2-3; 7 nucleotides align to TRBD1. The CDR3 has 16 amino acids. Germline values: CDR1 PRHDT, CDR2 FYEKMQ (reference sequence). Trimming removed 4 bases from V and 3 bases from J; junction bases left unmatched: 10.

This clonotype has just a few counts. The chain joins TRBV9 to TRBJ2-3; 11 bases line up with TRBD2. After removal of 2 bases from V and 4 bases from J, the junction contained 6 bases not matched to a gene. Germline values: CDR1 SGDLS, CDR2 YYNGEE. The CDR3 length is 16 residues. Written as DNA, the CDR3 is TGTGCCAGCAGCGTCCTAGCGGGAGGAGTCGCAGATACGCAGTATTTT. It is translated as CASSVLAGGVADTQYF.

There are a few counts of this clonotype. The genes are TRBV4-1 and TRBJ2-2; 10 nucleotides align to TRBD2. Germline V CDR1 and CDR2: MGHRA, YSYEKL. The CDR3 is 17 residues long. With V trimmed by 3 bases and J by 0 bases, 4 bases remained unmatched. CDR3 in amino acids: CASSQYSGGPNTGELFF. The CDR3, as DNA: TGCGCCAGCAGCCAGTATAGCGGGGGGCCGAACACCGGGGAGCTGTTTTTT.

The V and J genes are TRBV20-1 and TRBJ2-7; 7 bases align to TRBD1. CDR1 DFQATT and CDR2 SNEGSKA come from the germline V gene (reference sequence). The CDR3 has 11 amino acids. J was trimmed by 4 bases and V by 5 bases; bases with no gene match: 2. CDR3 protein: CSADREYEQYF. CDR3 nucleotide sequence: TGCAGTGCTGACAGGGAGTACGAGCAGTACTTC.

This clonotype was detected only a few times. This chain uses TRBV25-1 with TRBJ2-2; the D gene is possibly TRBD2 (5 bases). This CDR3 comprises 14 residues. V lost 1 base to trimming and J lost 8 bases, with 11 bases between them. Germline CDR1 and CDR2: MGHDK and SYGVNS. The CDR3 spells CASSEFDYRGELFF. The CDR3 DNA sequence: TGTGCCAGCAGTGAATTCGACTACCGGGGGGAGCTGTTTTTT.

At least ten counts were recorded for this clonotype. This chain links TRBV20-1 with TRBJ2-7, with D unresolved. Trimming removed 1 base from V and 2 bases from J, with 9 bases in between. Germline CDR1 is DFQATT and CDR2 is SNEGSKA (reference sequence). The CDR3 runs 13 residues. The CDR3 sequence is CSARGLAAYEQYF. The CDR3 coding sequence is TGCAGTGCTAGAGGCCTGGCCGCCTACGAGCAGTACTTC.

This clonotype was seen only a few times. This chain connects TRBV5-1 to TRBJ1-1, with D unclear. CDR3 length equals 14 residues. Germline-derived CDR1 and CDR2 are SGHRS and YFSETQ. Deletions cut 2 bases from V and 2 bases from J, with 10 bases between. The CDR3 nucleotides read TGCGCCAGCAGCTTAGGTCACTTTAACACTGAAGCTTTCTTT. Its translation: CASSLGHFNTEAFF.

A few counts support this clonotype. This chain uses TRBV20-1 with TRBJ2-7; D is possibly TRBD2 (6 bases). The CDR3 totals 15 residues. CDR1 and CDR2 from the germline V gene are DFQATT and SNEGSKA (reference sequence). V was trimmed by 5 bases and J by 3 bases, leaving 20 bases between them. This CDR3 is CSAEKAGDNLYEQYF. The CDR3 DNA sequence: TGCAGTGCTGAAAAAGCGGGTGATAACCTCTACGAGCAGTACTTC.

The genes are TRBV9 and TRBJ2-1; 10 positions agree with TRBD2. The CDR3 contains 15 residues. J lost 10 bases, V lost 0 bases, and 7 bases had no gene match. CDR1 is SGDLS and CDR2 is YYNGEE in the germline V gene. CDR3 in amino acids: CASSVDPGLAWEQFF. CDR3 DNA sequence: TGTGCCAGCAGCGTAGATCCGGGACTAGCGTGGGAGCAGTTCTTC. Filled out from reference TRBV9 and TRBJ2-1, the complete variable domain reads DSGVTQTPKHLITATGQRVTLRCSPRSGDLSVYWYQQSLDQGLQFLIQYYNGEERAKGNILERFSAQQFPDLHSELNLSSLELGDSALYFCASSVDPGLAWEQFFGPGTRLTVL.

This clonotype was seen only a few times. The chain uses TRBV4-1 and TRBJ2-7; 8 bases match TRBD1. This CDR3 is built from 15 residues. Germline V lookup: CDR1 MGHRA, CDR2 YSYEKL. Trimming at V came to 7 bases and at J to 4 bases, leaving 12 bases not matched to a gene. CDR3 loop: CASTLPGTGSYEQYF. As DNA, the CDR3 is TGCGCCAGCACCCTCCCCGGGACAGGATCTTACGAGCAGTACTTC.

This clonotype was observed a few times. This sequence joins TRBV7-8 and TRBJ2-1; tentative D call: TRBD2 (5 bases). Germline V gene sequence: CDR1 SGHVS, CDR2 FQNEAQ. V was pared by 5 bases and J by 4 bases, with 15 bases between. This CDR3 has 15 residues. CDR3 sequence: CASSPPSREYNEQFF. In DNA, the CDR3 is TGTGCCAGCAGCCCGCCCTCGAGGGAGTACAATGAGCAGTTCTTC. Full variable domain (remainder filled in from reference TRBV7-8 and TRBJ2-1): GAGVSQSPRYKVAKRGQDVALRCDPISGHVSLFWYQQALGQGPEFLTYFQNEAQLDKSGLPSDRFFAERPEGSVSTLKIQRTQQEDSAVYLCASSPPSREYNEQFFGPGTRLTVL.